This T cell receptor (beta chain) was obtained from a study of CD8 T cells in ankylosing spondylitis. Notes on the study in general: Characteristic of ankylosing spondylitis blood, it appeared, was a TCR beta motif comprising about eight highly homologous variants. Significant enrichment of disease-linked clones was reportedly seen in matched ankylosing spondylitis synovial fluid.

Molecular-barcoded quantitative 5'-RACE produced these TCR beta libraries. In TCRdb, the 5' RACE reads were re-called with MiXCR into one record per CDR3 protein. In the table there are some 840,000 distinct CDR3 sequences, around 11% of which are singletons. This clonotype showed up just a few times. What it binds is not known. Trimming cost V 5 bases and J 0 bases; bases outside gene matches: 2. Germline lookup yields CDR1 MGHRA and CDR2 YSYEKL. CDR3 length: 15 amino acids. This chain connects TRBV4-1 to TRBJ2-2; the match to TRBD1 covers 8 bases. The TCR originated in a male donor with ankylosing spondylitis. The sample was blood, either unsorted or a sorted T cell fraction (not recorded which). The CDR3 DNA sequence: TGCGCCAGCAGCAAACAGGGGGCGAACACCGGGGAGCTGTTTTTT. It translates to CASSKQGANTGELFF.